This T cell receptor (beta chain) was documented in a study of regulatory T cells in long-lasting Graves disease. Across the study: The antithyroid drugs taken by newly diagnosed Graves' patients had been used for under 3 months. Study observations and caveats: Persistent disease preferred TRBV28, TRBJ1-2 and TRBJ2-5. More public clonotypes were shared by persistent patients (2,741) than by new patients (about 970).

At least ten counts were recorded for this clonotype. Its antigen remains unknown. Time point denoted: newly diagnosed GD, antithyroid drugs for less than 3 months. Generation of the TCR library employed RNA extracted from PBMCs. From each patient, roughly 10 milliliters of peripheral blood was drawn and collected into an EDTA anticoagulant tube. Arm-PCR of CDR3 regions and iRepertoire HTBI primers were used to build TCR beta libraries. Each CDR3 protein is one row after TCRdb ran MiXCR on the multiplex PCR reads. This table holds some 230,000 distinct CDR3 sequences, around 17% found once. This CDR3 region has 16 residues. With 4 bases removed from V and 1 base from J, the gap between germline ends came to 13 bases. Germline CDR1 reads KGHSH; CDR2 reads LQKENI.

The rearrangement joins TRBV18 to TRBJ2-2; D perhaps matches TRBD2 (6 bases). The clonotype was recovered from a female donor with Graves disease. Sequenced material: peripheral blood mononuclear cells (PBMCs), taken at new diagnosis, from a patient treated with antithyroid drugs. CDR3 protein: CASSLTGTLNTGELFF. DNA for the CDR3: TGTGCCAGCTCACTGACTGGGACTCTGAACACCGGGGAGCTGTTTTTT.